The rows below give T cell receptor beta chains drawn from one sample of a study of blood T cell repertoires in COVID-19. Assay: immunoSEQ multiplex PCR; the TCRdb copy retains only in-frame clones and omits some. The sample includes about 70,000 clones, roughly 73% of them seen just once. The sequenced sample was peripheral blood. The receptors were sampled from a human donor in a cohort sampled during active COVID-19. Both conserved end residues are part of each CDR3. D genes are given only for firm matches.

CDR3 protein	CDR3 length	V gene	D gene
CASSQGAPITEAFF	14	TRBV4-1	.
CASSEGGAVGVYEQYF	16	TRBV6-1	.
CASSPGGDQPQHF	13	TRBV11-3	.
CASSPGSGYTF	11	TRBV2	.
CASERGRTDTQYF	13	TRBV6-5	TRBD2
CASSRITGGNQPQHF	15	TRBV2	TRBD1
CASSRRTSGGATDTQYF	17	TRBV3-1/TRBV3-2	TRBD2
CATSRAGSGANVLTF	15	TRBV15	.
CATASYDRDNYGYTF	15	TRBV24-1	.
CASSSDSTAEAFF	13	TRBV2	.
CASSAVADGYGYTF	14	TRBV5-1	.
CASSPRTGSQETQYF	15	TRBV4-1	TRBD1
CASSGQYYEQYF	12	TRBV18	.
CASSETGREGGYTF	14	TRBV6-4	.
CASSWVMEGSSSGANVLTF	19	TRBV5-1	.
CASSEQTSTDTQYF	14	TRBV5-1	.
CAWGDRRGAYEQYF	14	TRBV30	.
CASSLEIRGRTEAFF	15	TRBV5-1	.
CATSREQGYYGYTF	14	TRBV15	.
CSGQGTYGYTF	11	TRBV29-1	.
CASSLSTGQETQYF	14	TRBV7-9	TRBD1
CASSERPGQGVGRAFF	16	TRBV7-2	TRBD1
CASRHEASSHYEQYF	15	TRBV7-8	.
CASSQDRRTGGSPLHF	16	TRBV3-1/TRBV3-2	TRBD1
CASSLDGAAEKLFF	14	TRBV28	.
CASILTGNNSPLHF	14	TRBV6-5	.
CASSLDPAGQPQHF	14	TRBV5-1	.
CASSAHTSGGPFPTDTQYF	19	TRBV9	TRBD2